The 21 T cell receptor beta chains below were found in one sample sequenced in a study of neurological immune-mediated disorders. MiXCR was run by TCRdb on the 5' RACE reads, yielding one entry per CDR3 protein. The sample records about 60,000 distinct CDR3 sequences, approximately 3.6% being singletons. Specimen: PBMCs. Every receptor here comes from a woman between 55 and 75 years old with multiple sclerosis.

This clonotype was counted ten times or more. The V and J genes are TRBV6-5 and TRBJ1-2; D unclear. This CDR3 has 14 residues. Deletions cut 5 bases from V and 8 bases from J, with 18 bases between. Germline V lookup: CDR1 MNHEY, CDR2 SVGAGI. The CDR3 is CASSHPTERKGYTF. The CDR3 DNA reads TGTGCCAGCAGTCACCCGACGGAGCGTAAGGGCTACACCTTC.

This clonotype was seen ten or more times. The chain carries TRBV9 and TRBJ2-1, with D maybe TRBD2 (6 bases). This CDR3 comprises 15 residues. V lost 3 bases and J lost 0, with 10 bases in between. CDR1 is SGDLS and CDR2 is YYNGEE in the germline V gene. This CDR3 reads CASSASVSSYNEQFF. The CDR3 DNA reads TGTGCCAGCAGCGCTAGCGTCAGCTCCTACAATGAGCAGTTCTTC.

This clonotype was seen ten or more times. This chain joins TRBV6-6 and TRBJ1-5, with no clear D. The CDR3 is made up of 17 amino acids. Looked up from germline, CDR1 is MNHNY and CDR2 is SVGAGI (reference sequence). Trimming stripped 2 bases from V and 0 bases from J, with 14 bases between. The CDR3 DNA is TGTGCCAGCAGTTACACCAGATCAATTCGTAGCAATCAGCCCCAGCATTTT. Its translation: CASSYTRSIRSNQPQHF.

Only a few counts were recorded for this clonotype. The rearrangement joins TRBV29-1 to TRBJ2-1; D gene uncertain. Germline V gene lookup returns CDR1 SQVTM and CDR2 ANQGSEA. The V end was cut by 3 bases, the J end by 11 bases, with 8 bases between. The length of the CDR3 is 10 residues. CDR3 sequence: CSVDSDKQFF. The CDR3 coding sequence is TGCAGCGTTGACTCCGACAAGCAGTTCTTC.

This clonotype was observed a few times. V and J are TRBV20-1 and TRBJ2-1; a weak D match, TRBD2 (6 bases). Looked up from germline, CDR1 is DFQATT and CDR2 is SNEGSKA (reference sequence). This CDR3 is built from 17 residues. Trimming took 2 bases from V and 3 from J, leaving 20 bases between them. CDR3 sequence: CSARTTGRPDGYNEQFF. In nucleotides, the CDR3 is TGCAGTGCTAGAACCACCGGGAGACCGGACGGCTACAATGAGCAGTTCTTC.

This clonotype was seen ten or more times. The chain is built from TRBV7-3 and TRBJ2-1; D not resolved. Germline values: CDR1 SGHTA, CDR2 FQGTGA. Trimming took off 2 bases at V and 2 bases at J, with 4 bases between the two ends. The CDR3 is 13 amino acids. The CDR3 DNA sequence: TGTGCCAGCAGCTTATATACCTACAATGAGCAGTTCTTC. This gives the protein CASSLYTYNEQFF. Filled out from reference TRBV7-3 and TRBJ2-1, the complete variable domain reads GAGVSQTPSNKVTEKGKYVELRCDPISGHTALYWYRQSLGQGPEFLIYFQGTGAADDSGLPNDRFFAVRPEGSVSTLKIQRTERGDSAVYLCASSLYTYNEQFFGPGTRLTVL.

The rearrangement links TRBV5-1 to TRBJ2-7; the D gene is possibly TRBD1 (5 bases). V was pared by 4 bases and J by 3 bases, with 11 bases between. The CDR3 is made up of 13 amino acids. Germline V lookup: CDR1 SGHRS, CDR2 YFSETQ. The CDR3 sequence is CASSKGNNYEQYF. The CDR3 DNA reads TGCGCCAGCAGCAAGGGGAACAACTACGAGCAGTACTTC.

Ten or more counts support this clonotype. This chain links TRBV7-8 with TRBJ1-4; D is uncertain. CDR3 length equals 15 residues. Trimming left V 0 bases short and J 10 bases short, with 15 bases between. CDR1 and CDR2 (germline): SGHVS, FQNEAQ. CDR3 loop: CASSLAIDPEGKLFF. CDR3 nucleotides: TGTGCCAGCAGCTTAGCGATCGACCCCGAGGGAAAACTGTTTTTT.

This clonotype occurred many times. The CDR3 DNA reads TGTGCCAGCAGTTTACCGGCAGGACAGAACACTGAAGCTTTCTTT. This codes for CASSLPAGQNTEAFF. This chain joins TRBV28 and TRBJ1-1; D is perhaps TRBD1 (5 bases). Between the trimmed V and J ends, which lost 2 bases and 1 base, there was a span of 11 bases. Looked up from germline, CDR1 is MDHEN and CDR2 is SYDVKM. This CDR3 has 15 amino acids. The full variable domain, in which reference TRBV28 and TRBJ1-1 provide the parts outside the CDR3, is DVKVTQSSRYLVKRTGEKVFLECVQDMDHENMFWYRQDPGLGLRLIYFSYDVKMKEKGDIPEGYSVSREKKERFSLILESASTNQTSMYLCASSLPAGQNTEAFFGQGTRLTVV.

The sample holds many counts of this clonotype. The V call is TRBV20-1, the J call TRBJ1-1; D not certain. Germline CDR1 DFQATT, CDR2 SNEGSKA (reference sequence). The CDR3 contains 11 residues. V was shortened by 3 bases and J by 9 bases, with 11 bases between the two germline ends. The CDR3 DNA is TGCAGTGCTAGGTCTCGGGAAAAAGCTTTCTTT. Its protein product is CSARSREKAFF.

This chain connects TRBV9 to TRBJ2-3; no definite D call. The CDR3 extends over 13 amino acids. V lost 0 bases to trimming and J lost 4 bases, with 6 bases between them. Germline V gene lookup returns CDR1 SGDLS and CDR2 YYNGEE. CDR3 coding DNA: TGTGCCAGCAGCGTAGGGAGTTCAGATACGCAGTATTTT. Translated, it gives CASSVGSSDTQYF.

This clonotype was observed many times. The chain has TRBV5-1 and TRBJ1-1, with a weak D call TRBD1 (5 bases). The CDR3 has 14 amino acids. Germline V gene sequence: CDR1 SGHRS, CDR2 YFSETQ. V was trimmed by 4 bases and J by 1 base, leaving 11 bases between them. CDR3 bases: TGCGCCAGCAGCGGGGACGGGAGGAACACTGAAGCTTTCTTT. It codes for CASSGDGRNTEAFF.

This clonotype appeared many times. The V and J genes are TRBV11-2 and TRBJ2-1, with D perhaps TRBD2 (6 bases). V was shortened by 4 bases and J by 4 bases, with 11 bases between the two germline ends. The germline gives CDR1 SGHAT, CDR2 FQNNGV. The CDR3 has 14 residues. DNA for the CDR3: TGTGCCAGCAGCTCCTTGGCGGGGTACAATGAGCAGTTCTTC. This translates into CASSSLAGYNEQFF. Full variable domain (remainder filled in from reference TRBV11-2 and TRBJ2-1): EAGVAQSPRYKIIEKRQSVAFWCNPISGHATLYWYQQILGQGPKLLIQFQNNGVVDDSQLPKDRFSAERLKGVDSTLKIQPAKLEDSAVYLCASSSLAGYNEQFFGPGTRLTVL.

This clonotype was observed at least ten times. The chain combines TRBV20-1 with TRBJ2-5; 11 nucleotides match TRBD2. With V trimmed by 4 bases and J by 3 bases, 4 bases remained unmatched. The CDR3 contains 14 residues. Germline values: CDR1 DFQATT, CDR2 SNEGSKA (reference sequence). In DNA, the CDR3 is TGCAGTGCTACAGGACTAGCGGGTAAAGAGACCCAGTACTTC. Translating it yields CSATGLAGKETQYF.

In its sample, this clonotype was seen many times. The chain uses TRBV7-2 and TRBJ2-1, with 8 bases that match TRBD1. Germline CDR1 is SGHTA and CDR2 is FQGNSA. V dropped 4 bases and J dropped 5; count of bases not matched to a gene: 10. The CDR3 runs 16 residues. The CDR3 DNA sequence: TGTGCCAGCAGCTCTCGGACAGGGTCTGGACACAATGAGCAGTTCTTC. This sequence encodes CASSSRTGSGHNEQFF.

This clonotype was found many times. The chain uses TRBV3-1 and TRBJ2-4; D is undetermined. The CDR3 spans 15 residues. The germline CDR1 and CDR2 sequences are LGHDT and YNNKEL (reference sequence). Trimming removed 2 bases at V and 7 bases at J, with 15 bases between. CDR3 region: CASSQSEVTANIQYF. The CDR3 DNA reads TGTGCCAGCAGCCAATCCGAGGTTACTGCGAACATTCAGTACTTC.

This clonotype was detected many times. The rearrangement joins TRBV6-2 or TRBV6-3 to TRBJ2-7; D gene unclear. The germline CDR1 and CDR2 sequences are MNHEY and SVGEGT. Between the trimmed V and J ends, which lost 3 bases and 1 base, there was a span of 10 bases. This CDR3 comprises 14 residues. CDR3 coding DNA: TGTGCCAGCAGTTATGTTCGCGGTTCCTACGAGCAGTACTTC. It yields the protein CASSYVRGSYEQYF.

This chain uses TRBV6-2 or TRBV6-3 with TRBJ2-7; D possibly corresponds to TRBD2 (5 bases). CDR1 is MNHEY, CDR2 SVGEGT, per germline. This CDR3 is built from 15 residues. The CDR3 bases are TGTGCTACCTTCGAGGGCCAGCCGGGATACTACGAGCAGTACTTC. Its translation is CATFEGQPGYYEQYF.

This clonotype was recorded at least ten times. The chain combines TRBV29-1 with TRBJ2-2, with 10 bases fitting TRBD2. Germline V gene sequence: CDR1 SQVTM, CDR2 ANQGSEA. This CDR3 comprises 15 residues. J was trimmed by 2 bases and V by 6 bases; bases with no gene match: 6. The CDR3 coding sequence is TGCAGCGTGACCCGGACTAGCGGTAACACCGGGGAGCTGTTTTTT. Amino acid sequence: CSVTRTSGNTGELFF.

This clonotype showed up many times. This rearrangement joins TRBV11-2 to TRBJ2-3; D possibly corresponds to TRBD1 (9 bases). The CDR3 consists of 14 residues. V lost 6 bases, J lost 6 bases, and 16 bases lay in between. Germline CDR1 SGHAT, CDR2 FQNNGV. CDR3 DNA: TGTGCCAGCAGAACGGGGGGGACAGGGGATACGCAGTATTTT. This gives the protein CASRTGGTGDTQYF.

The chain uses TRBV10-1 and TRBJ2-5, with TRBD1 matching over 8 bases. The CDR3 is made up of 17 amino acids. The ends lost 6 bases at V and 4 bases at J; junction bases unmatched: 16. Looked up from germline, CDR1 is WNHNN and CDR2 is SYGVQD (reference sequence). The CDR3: CASRSSLRTGMGETQYF. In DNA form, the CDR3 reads TGCGCCAGCAGGTCGAGCTTACGGACAGGGATGGGAGAGACCCAGTACTTC.